Sequencing of this TCR beta chain was carried out in a study of response to subunit inactivated influenza vaccine. This clonotype was picked up a small number of times. TCRdb ran MiXCR on the RT-PCR reads and lists one entry per CDR3 protein. Here the sample spans roughly 710,000 distinct CDR3 sequences, 14% being singletons. This specimen consisted of PBMCs from blood, obtained 14 to 15 days before vaccination. The clonotype comes from a man aged 50-60 years who received an inactivated influenza vaccine.

The CDR3 DNA reads TGCAGTGCTAGGACCATGGGTCCCCCCACGGGCGGAAATGAAAAACTGTTTTTT. Its translation is CSARTMGPPTGGNEKLFF. This chain joins TRBV20-1 and TRBJ1-4, with D uncertain. Germline V gene lookup returns CDR1 DFQATT and CDR2 SNEGSKA (reference sequence). Trimming took 3 bases from V and 5 from J, leaving 25 bases between them. The CDR3 is 18 residues long.